These T cell receptor beta chains were read from a single sample in a study of T cell repertoires in cytomegalovirus infection. TCRdb re-called the reads through MiXCR, storing one row per CDR3 protein. The sample yields over 300,000 distinct CDR3 sequences, 9.5% seen once. The specimen sequenced was PBMCs. These receptors originate from a human donor in good health (CMV status not recorded). Some clones in this sample may be carry-over from other donors' samples. Each CDR3 is given with its conserved first and last residue. The D gene is left open where the match is weak. Where a row states a size, it is once, few, many or the class of an expanded clone; other rows omit it.

>TRBD1|.|TRBJ1-1|TRBV5-6|16
CASSPPRTGVGTEAFF
TGTGCCAGCAGCCCCCCCCGGACAGGGGTGGGCACTGAAGCTTTCTTT
>TRBD1|.|TRBJ1-2|TRBV19|16
CASSIRTGPGNYGYTF
TGTGCCAGTAGTATCCGGACAGGTCCAGGAAACTATGGCTACACCTTC
>.|many|TRBJ1-4|TRBV4-3|12
CASSQEGEKLFF
TGCGCCAGCAGCCAAGAGGGAGAAAAACTGTTTTTT
>TRBD2|few|TRBJ2-1|TRBV5-1|14
CASSGSSGRDEQFF
TGCGCCAGCAGCGGGAGTAGCGGGAGAGATGAGCAGTTCTTC
>TRBD2|many|TRBJ2-2|TRBV7-2|15
CASSRSGGATGELFF
TGTGCCAGCAGCCGTAGCGGGGGGGCCACCGGGGAGCTGTTTTTT
>TRBD2|many|TRBJ2-7|TRBV7-8|15
CASSLLAGGEYEQYF
TGTGCCAGCAGCCTTCTAGCGGGAGGGGAGTACGAGCAGTACTTC
>.|many|TRBJ2-1|TRBV7-6|14
CASKRRGDYNEQFF
TGTGCCAGCAAACGACGAGGGGACTACAATGAGCAGTTCTTC
>TRBD2|many|TRBJ2-2|TRBV5-5|14
CASSLNGGAGELFF
TGTGCCAGCAGCTTGAACGGGGGGGCCGGGGAGCTGTTTTTT
>.|.|TRBJ1-1|TRBV10-3|15
CAISKSGEGTTEAFF
TGTGCCATCAGTAAGAGTGGAGAGGGGACCACTGAAGCTTTCTTT
>.|many|TRBJ2-7|TRBV7-2|19
CASSSAGRLWELPTYEQYF
TGTGCCAGCAGCTCTGCCGGTCGCCTTTGGGAGCTACCAACCTACGAGCAGTACTTC
>TRBD1|many|TRBJ1-4|TRBV6-1|14
CASSGTATNEKLFF
TGTGCCAGCAGCGGGACAGCAACTAATGAAAAACTGTTTTTT
>.|.|TRBJ1-4|TRBV12-3/TRBV12-4|14
CASSGWAGGEKLFF
TGTGCCAGCAGTGGATGGGCGGGTGGAGAAAAACTGTTTTTT
>TRBD2|many|TRBJ2-5|TRBV2|14
CASSGLAGQETQYF
TGTGCCAGCAGTGGACTAGCGGGTCAAGAGACCCAGTACTTC
>TRBD1|many|TRBJ1-5|TRBV6-2/TRBV6-3|16
CASSPPRQGAEQPQHF
TGTGCCAGCAGTCCACCCCGGCAGGGGGCTGAACAGCCCCAGCATTTT
>.|.|TRBJ2-3|TRBV7-9|15
CASSLGGLGEDTQYF
TGTGCCAGCAGCTTAGGAGGTCTGGGCGAAGATACGCAGTATTTT
>TRBD1|many|TRBJ1-2|TRBV14|20
CASCRSSRPGTGFTFYGYTF
TGTGCCAGCTGTCGAAGCTCGCGGCCCGGGACAGGGTTTACCTTCTATGGCTACACCTTC
>.|.|TRBJ2-5|TRBV15|14
CATSRDRTRETQYF
TGTGCCACCAGCAGAGATCGCACAAGGGAGACCCAGTACTTC
>.|many|TRBJ2-2|TRBV19|15
CASSIGGSNTGELFF
TGTGCCAGTAGTATTGGGGGCAGCAACACCGGGGAGCTGTTTTTT
>TRBD1|few|TRBJ2-7|TRBV6-5|16
CASTHTETGFPYEQYF
TGTGCCAGCACCCATACCGAGACAGGGTTCCCCTACGAGCAGTACTTC
>TRBD1|.|TRBJ2-7|TRBV20-1|13
CSARVSGGYEQYF
TGCAGTGCTAGAGTTTCAGGGGGCTACGAGCAGTACTTC
>TRBD1|.|TRBJ1-2|TRBV12-3/TRBV12-4|13
CASSFSGGGGYTF
TGTGCCAGCAGTTTCTCAGGGGGCGGTGGCTACACCTTC
>.|few|TRBJ2-4|TRBV28|16
CASSQDSSLAKNIQYF
TGTGCCAGCAGCCAGGACAGTTCTCTAGCCAAAAACATTCAGTACTTC
>.|few|TRBJ1-5|TRBV28|14
CASSRGQINQPQHF
TGTGCCAGCAGTCGAGGACAGATCAATCAGCCCCAGCATTTT
>TRBD1|.|TRBJ2-5|TRBV20-1|14
CSASDRVYQETQYF
TGCAGTGCTTCGGACAGGGTATACCAAGAGACCCAGTACTTC
>.|.|TRBJ1-2|TRBV20-1|11
CSASRQGGYTF
TGCAGTGCTAGTCGGCAGGGTGGCTACACCTTC
>.|many|TRBJ2-1|TRBV7-2|11
CASSWYNEQFF
TGTGCCAGCAGCTGGTACAATGAGCAGTTCTTC
>TRBD2|few|TRBJ2-1|TRBV6-2/TRBV6-3|12
CASSNPLAEQFF
TGTGCCAGCAGTAACCCACTAGCGGAGCAGTTCTTC
>TRBD2|.|TRBJ2-1|TRBV27|17
CASSPRPGLAGLREQFF
TGTGCCAGCAGTCCCCGCCCGGGACTAGCGGGTCTTCGGGAGCAGTTCTTC
>.|few|TRBJ1-5|TRBV7-9|14
CASSQLGINQPQHF
TGTGCCAGCAGCCAATTGGGGATCAATCAGCCCCAGCATTTT
>.|few|TRBJ2-5|TRBV7-2|14
CASSSKGIQETQYF
TGTGCCAGCAGCTCCAAGGGGATCCAAGAGACCCAGTACTTC
>TRBD2|.|TRBJ2-6|TRBV20-1|17
CSARDAGGHRGANVLTF
TGCAGTGCTAGAGACGCGGGAGGGCATCGAGGGGCCAACGTCCTGACTTTC
>.|many|TRBJ2-2|TRBV24-1|16
CATSDQRYRNTGELFF
TGTGCCACCAGTGATCAGCGCTACCGAAACACCGGGGAGCTGTTTTTT
>.|.|TRBJ1-6|TRBV7-8|14
CASSLSDRYSPLHF
TGTGCCAGCAGCTTGTCGGACAGATATTCACCCCTCCACTTT
>.|few|TRBJ2-1|TRBV28|13
CASSPRNGNEQFF
TGTGCCAGCAGTCCAAGGAATGGCAATGAGCAGTTCTTC
>TRBD2|.|TRBJ2-3|TRBV7-2|16
CASSSVSGGPGDTQYF
TGTGCCAGCAGCTCAGTTAGCGGGGGGCCGGGAGATACGCAGTATTTT